This T cell receptor (beta chain) was obtained from a study of cytomegalovirus exposure and HLA in healthy donors. General study results and limits: Cytomegalovirus association was listed for around 180 TCR beta chains. Later on, an analysis found that several of the most significant clusters appeared to be linked to common viral pathogens, which included parvovirus B19. Donor immune exposure was known only as CMV serostatus. Later work associated roughly 17,000 TCR beta sequences with HLA alleles at 0.05 false discovery rate.

About this clone itself: Its antigen is not known.

Germline V CDR1 and CDR2: SGHKS, YYEKEE (reference sequence). This CDR3 spans 14 amino acids. V dropped 4 bases and J dropped 3; count of bases not matched to a gene: 6. The PCR had 60 Vbeta and 13 Jbeta primers. TCRdb keeps only in-frame clones here, not all; method: immunoSEQ multiplex PCR. The sample records fewer than 200,000 clones, roughly 80% being singletons. The clonotype was recovered from a woman in her thirties in good health and CMV-seropositive. Sequencing was carried out using PBMCs. This chain connects TRBV5-5 to TRBJ2-5; 7 nucleotides align to TRBD1. As DNA, the CDR3 is TGTGCCAGCAGCGTGGGACAGTTGGAAGAGACCCAGTACTTC. Translated: CASSVGQLEETQYF.